This record covers a single T cell receptor beta chain. Its antigen is unidentified. Per the original data handling: ImmunoSEQ sequences covered only the junction and lacked quality scores; filtering therefore differed. The assay was immunoSEQ multiplex PCR, and TCRdb's table has in-frame clones only and misses some. V and J calls and clone size are as listed in that table; D and trimming were resolved from the DNA. Among around 2,100,000 clones listed, over 85% were seen once. The sample belongs to a study of shared clonotypes between healthy human individuals. Study observations and caveats: Collection of samples was limited to blood; tissue repertoires likely differ. At large depth, rarefaction still showed sorted-subset sequencing to be incomplete.

Naivety among CD8 cells was defined by CD45RO negativity and positive CCR7 selection, thereby excluding terminally differentiated effector memory CD45RA+ cells. Trimming pared 0 bases from V and 6 bases from J, leaving 12 bases between. Germline V gene sequence: CDR1 LGHNA, CDR2 YSLEER. This CDR3 region has 14 residues. This clonotype originated in a man younger than 35 in good health. The chain carries TRBV4-3 and TRBJ2-7; D might be TRBD1 (6 bases). The sequenced sample consisted of naive CD8+ T cells sorted from blood. CDR3 nucleotide sequence: TGCGCCAGCAGCCAAGATTGGCAGGGGTTCGAGCAGTACTTC. Translating it yields CASSQDWQGFEQYF.